The T cell receptor beta chain under discussion was sequenced for a study of CD8+ T cells in alopecia areata. Points from the study as a whole: In patients, TCRs were shared less clearly than in mice, and HLA may possibly be involved.

On this clone itself: The antigen remains undetermined.

The CDR3 is made up of 11 amino acids. Trimming took 6 bases from V and 8 from J, leaving 10 bases between them. The V gene's germline CDR1 is MNHNS and CDR2 SASEGT. Treatment in this sample: oral pan-JAK inhibitor, 5-10 mg twice daily. Extraction and reverse transcription of RNA yielded cDNA as the sequencing template. Some clones are missing from TCRdb's copy, which holds only in-frame ones; the method was immunoSEQ multiplex PCR. The sample has 150,000 to 200,000 clones, roughly three fifths seen once. This clonotype originated in a human donor with alopecia areata. The chain carries TRBV6-1 and TRBJ1-2; D is possibly TRBD1 (5 bases). The sample in question was CD4+ T cells sorted from blood, obtained around week 50, from a patient treated with tofacitinib. CDR3 sequence: CASRGAVGYTF. In DNA form, the CDR3 reads TGTGCCAGCAGAGGGGCCGTCGGCTACACCTTC.